Sequencing of this T cell receptor (beta chain) was carried out in a study of blood T cell repertoires in COVID-19. This clone was observed a handful of times. In the study's own analysis: Nucleated cell counts were estimated from reference gene primer amplification. TCRdb keeps only in-frame clones here, not all; method: immunoSEQ multiplex PCR. V, J and clone size are taken as reported in that table, and D and trimming were inferred from the DNA itself. The sample contains over 200,000 clones, around 81% of which appear only once. The CDR3 is made up of 13 amino acids. V trimming: 10 bases; J trimming: 5 bases; junction bases outside the gene matches: 8. Germline CDR1 is ENHRY and CDR2 is SYGVKD.

Input material: peripheral blood. The source is a man between 50 and 59 years old with active or convalescent COVID-19. This chain uses TRBV10-3 with TRBJ1-1, with TRBD1 matching 9 bases. The CDR3 coding sequence is TGTGCCACCATACAGGGGGCTGGGACTGAAGCTTTCTTT. This sequence encodes CATIQGAGTEAFF.